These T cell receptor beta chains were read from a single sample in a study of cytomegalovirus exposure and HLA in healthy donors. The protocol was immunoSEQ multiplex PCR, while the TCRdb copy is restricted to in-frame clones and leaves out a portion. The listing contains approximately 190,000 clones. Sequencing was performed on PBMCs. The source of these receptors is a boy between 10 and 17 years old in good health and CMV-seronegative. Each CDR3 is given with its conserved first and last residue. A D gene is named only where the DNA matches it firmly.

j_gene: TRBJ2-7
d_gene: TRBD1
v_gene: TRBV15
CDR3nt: TGTGCCACCAGCAGAGAAAAGACAGGGGATTACGAGCAGTACTTC
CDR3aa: CATSREKTGDYEQYF

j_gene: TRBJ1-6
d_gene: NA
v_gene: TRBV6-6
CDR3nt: TGTGCCAGCAGTTACATCAGGGTAGAGAATTCACCCCTCCACTTT
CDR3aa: CASSYIRVENSPLHF

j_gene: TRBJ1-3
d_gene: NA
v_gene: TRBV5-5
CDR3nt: TGTGCCAGCAGCTTGCAGGAACTCTCTGGAAACACCATATATTTT
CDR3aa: CASSLQELSGNTIYF

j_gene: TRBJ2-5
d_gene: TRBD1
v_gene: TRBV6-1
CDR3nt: TGTGCCAGCAGTGCGAACAGGGGGCGTGGTGAGACCCAGTACTTC
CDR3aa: CASSANRGRGETQYF

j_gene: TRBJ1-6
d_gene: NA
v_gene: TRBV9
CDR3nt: TGTGCCAGCAGCGCCGGGAGCTCAGGTTCACCCCTCCACTTT
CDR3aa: CASSAGSSGSPLHF

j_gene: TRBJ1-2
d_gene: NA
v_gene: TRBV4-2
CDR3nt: TGTGCCAGCAGCCAAGATCGGCAGGTGCCCCCCCTCTACACCTTC
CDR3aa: CASSQDRQVPPLYTF

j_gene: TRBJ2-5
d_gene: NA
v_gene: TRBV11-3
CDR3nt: TGTGCCAGCAGCTTATTCTCGGGGGAGACCCAGTACTTC
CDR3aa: CASSLFSGETQYF

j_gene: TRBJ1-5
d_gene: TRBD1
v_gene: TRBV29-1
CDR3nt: TGCAGCGTTTCGACAGGGGTGGGCAATCAGCCCCAGCATTTT
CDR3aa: CSVSTGVGNQPQHF

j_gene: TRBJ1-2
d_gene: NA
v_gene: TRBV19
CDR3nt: TGTGCCAGTAGCACGGCCTTAAAAGGACACCTCTATGGCTACACCTTC
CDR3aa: CASSTALKGHLYGYTF

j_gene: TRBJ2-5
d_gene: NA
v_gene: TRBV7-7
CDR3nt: TGTGCCAGCAGCTATAGCGGTAAAGGGGAGACCCAGTACTTC
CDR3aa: CASSYSGKGETQYF

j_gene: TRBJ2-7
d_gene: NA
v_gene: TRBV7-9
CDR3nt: TGTGCCAGCAGCTCTGAACTGCTAAGCTCCTACGAGCAGTACTTC
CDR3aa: CASSSELLSSYEQYF

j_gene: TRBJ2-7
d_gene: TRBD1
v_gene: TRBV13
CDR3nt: TGTGCCAGCAGCACCACTAGGACAGGGACCTACGAGCAGTACTTC
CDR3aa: CASSTTRTGTYEQYF

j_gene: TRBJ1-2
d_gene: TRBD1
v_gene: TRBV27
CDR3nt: TGTGCCAGCAAACGACAGGGGGCGGGGGATGGCTACACCTTC
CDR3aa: CASKRQGAGDGYTF

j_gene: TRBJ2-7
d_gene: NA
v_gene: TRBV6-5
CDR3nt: TGTGCCAGCAGAGTACAGGGAACCTACGAGCAGTACTTC
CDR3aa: CASRVQGTYEQYF

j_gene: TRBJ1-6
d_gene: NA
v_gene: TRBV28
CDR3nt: TGTGCCAGCAGTTTACGACAGGATAATTCACCCCTCCACTTT
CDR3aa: CASSLRQDNSPLHF

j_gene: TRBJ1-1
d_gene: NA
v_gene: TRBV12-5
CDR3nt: TGTGCTAGTGGTTTGTCTAAGACTGAAGCTTTCTTT
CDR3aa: CASGLSKTEAFF

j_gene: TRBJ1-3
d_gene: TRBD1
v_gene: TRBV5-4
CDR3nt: TGTGCCAGCAGCCGGACAGGGCTTTTCTCTGGAAACACCATATATTTT
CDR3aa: CASSRTGLFSGNTIYF

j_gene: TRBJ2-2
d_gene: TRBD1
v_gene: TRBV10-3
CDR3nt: TGTGCCATCAGTGAGAACAGGGGAGTCAACACCGGGGAGCTGTTTTTT
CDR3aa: CAISENRGVNTGELFF

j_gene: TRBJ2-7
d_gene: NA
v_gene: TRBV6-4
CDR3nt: TGTGCCAGCAGTGGACCCAGGGCTTTAACCTACTACGAGCAGTACTTC
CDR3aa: CASSGPRALTYYEQYF

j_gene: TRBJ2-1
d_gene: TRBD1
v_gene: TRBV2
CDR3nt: TGTGCCAGCAGTCTTCGAGGGACAGGATTCTACAATGAGCAGTTCTTC
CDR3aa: CASSLRGTGFYNEQFF

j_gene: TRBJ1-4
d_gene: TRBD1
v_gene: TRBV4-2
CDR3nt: TGTGCCAGCAGCCAGTCACCAGGGGGAACGGGGGAAAAACTGTTTTTT
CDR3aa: CASSQSPGGTGEKLFF

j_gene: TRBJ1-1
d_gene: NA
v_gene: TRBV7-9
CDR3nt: TGTGCCAGCAGCTTAGACGGCAAGGCGGGCACTGAAGCTTTCTTT
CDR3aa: CASSLDGKAGTEAFF

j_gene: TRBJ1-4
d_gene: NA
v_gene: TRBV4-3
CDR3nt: TGCGCCAGCAGCCTAGGACATCCGACTAATGAAAAACTGTTTTTT
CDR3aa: CASSLGHPTNEKLFF

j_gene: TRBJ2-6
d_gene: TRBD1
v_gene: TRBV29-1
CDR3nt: TGCAGCGTTGAAGCACAGGGGGATTCCTCTGGGGCCAACGTCCTGACTTTC
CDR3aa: CSVEAQGDSSGANVLTF

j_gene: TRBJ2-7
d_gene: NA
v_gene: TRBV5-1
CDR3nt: TGCGCCAGCAGCTTGGAGACAATTTTTAACCAGCAGTACTTC
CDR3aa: CASSLETIFNQQYF

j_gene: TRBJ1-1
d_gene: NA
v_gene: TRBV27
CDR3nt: TGTGCCAGCAGTTTATCATCAGCGCCAGAGACTGAAGCTTTCTTT
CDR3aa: CASSLSSAPETEAFF

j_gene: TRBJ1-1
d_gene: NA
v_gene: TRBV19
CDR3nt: TGTGCCTCCTGGGGAGGTGTGGCCACTGAAGCTTTCTTT
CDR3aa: CASWGGVATEAFF

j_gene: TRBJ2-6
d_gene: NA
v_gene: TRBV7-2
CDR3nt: TGTGCCAGCAGCTCCGGCGGGGAGCGGTGGGACGTCCTGACTTTC
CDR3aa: CASSSGGERWDVLTF

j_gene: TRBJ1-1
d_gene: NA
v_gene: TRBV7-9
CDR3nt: TGTGCCAGCACGGTGAACACTGAAGCTTTCTTT
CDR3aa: CASTVNTEAFF

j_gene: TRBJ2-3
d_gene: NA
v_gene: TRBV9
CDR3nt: TGTGCCAGCAGCGTAGGGACTAACGCAGATACGCAGTATTTT
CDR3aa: CASSVGTNADTQYF

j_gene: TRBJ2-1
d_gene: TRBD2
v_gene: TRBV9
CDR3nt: TGTGCCAGCAGCGTAGTCCCGACTAGCGGGGGGTACAATGAGCAGTTCTTC
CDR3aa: CASSVVPTSGGYNEQFF

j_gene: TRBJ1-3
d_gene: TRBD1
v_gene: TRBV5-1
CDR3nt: TGCGCCAGCAGCCTGGAGGGGGCTTCGGGAAACACCATATATTTT
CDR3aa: CASSLEGASGNTIYF

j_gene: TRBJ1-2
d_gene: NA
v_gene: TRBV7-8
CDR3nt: TGTGCCAGCAGCTTAATTTCCCCGGGTTCGGGAGGGCAAGGCTACACCTTC
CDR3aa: CASSLISPGSGGQGYTF

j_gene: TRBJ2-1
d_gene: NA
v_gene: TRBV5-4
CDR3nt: TGTGCCAGCGGAACGAGGAATGAGCAGTTCTTC
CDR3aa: CASGTRNEQFF

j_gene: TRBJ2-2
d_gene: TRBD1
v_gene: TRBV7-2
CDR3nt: TGTGCCAGCAGCTTCCGGACAGGGATGGGCACCGGGGAGCTGTTTTTT
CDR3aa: CASSFRTGMGTGELFF

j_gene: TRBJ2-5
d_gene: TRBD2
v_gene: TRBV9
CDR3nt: TGTGCCAGCAGCCTCGGTTCTGCGGGGGGCGCTGCGGAGACCCAGTACTTC
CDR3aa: CASSLGSAGGAAETQYF

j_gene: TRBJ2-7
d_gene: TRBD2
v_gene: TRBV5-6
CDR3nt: TGTGCCAGCAGCTTGTGGGGGAGGGGCGAGCAGTACTTC
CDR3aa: CASSLWGRGEQYF

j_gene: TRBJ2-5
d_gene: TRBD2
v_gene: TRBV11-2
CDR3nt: TGTGCCAGCAGCCTAGCTAGCGGGGGACGGCGGGAGACCCAGTACTTC
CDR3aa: CASSLASGGRRETQYF

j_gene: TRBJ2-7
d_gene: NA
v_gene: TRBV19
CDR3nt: TGTGCCAGTAGTATAGGACAGCAGATAACCTACGAGCAGTACTTC
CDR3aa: CASSIGQQITYEQYF

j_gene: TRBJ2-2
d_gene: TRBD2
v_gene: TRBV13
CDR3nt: TGTGCCAGCAGCTCCTCGGGGGGATTAAACACCGGGGAGCTGTTTTTT
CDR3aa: CASSSSGGLNTGELFF

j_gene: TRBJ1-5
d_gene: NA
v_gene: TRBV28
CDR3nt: TGTGCCAGCAGTTTAGTAGGGGCCCGCAATCAGCCCCAGCATTTT
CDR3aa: CASSLVGARNQPQHF

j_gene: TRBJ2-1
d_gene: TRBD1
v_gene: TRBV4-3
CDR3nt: TGCGCCAGCAGCCAAGAGACAGGGTGGTACAATGAGCAGTTCTTC
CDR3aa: CASSQETGWYNEQFF

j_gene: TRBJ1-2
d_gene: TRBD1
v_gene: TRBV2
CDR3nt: TGTGCCAGCAGTGCCGACAGGGAGGTGGATGGCTACACCTTC
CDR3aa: CASSADREVDGYTF

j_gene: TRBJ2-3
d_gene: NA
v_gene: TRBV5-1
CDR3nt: TGCGCCAGCAGCTTGGGAGGGTCTTCGGGAGATACGCAGTATTTT
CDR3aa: CASSLGGSSGDTQYF

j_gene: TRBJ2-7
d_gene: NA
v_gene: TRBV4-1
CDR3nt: TGCGCCAGGGGGCGCGGTCCCTACGAGCAGTACTTC
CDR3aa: CARGRGPYEQYF

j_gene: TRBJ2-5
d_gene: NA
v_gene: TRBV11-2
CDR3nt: TGTGCCAGCAGCTTGTTCGGTCTAGAGACCCAGTACTTC
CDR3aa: CASSLFGLETQYF

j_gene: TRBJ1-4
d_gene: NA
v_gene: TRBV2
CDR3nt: TGTGCCAGCATTGCCCAGGGAACGTCTAATGAAAAACTGTTTTTT
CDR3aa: CASIAQGTSNEKLFF

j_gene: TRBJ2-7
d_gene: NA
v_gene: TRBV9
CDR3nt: TGTGCCAGCAGCGTCGCAACAGGGACCCACGAGCAGTACTTC
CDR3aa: CASSVATGTHEQYF

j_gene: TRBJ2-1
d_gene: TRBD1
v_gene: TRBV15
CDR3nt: TGTGCCACCAGACCACAGGGGATGGTCAACAATGAGCAGTTCTTC
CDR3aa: CATRPQGMVNNEQFF

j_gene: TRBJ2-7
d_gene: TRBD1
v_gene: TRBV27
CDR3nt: TGTGCCAGCAGTCCCCTGGACAGGGGGCGTTCCTACGAGCAGTACTTC
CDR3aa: CASSPLDRGRSYEQYF

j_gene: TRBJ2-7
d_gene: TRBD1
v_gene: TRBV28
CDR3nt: TGTGCCAGCAGTCTCCGGGACAGGGTGTACGAGCAGTACTTC
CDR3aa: CASSLRDRVYEQYF

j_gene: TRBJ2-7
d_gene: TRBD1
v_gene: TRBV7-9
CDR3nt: TGTGCCAGCAGCTTTTCGGGACAGGGGTCCTACGAGCAGTACTTC
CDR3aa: CASSFSGQGSYEQYF

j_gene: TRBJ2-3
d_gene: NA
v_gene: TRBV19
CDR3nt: TGTGCCAGTAGCGACAGGCCACTCACAGATACGCAGTATTTT
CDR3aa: CASSDRPLTDTQYF

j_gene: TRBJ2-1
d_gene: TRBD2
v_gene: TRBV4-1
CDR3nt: TGCGCCAGCAGCCAAGATTTAGCGGGGGGTCTCGATGAGCAGTTCTTC
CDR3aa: CASSQDLAGGLDEQFF